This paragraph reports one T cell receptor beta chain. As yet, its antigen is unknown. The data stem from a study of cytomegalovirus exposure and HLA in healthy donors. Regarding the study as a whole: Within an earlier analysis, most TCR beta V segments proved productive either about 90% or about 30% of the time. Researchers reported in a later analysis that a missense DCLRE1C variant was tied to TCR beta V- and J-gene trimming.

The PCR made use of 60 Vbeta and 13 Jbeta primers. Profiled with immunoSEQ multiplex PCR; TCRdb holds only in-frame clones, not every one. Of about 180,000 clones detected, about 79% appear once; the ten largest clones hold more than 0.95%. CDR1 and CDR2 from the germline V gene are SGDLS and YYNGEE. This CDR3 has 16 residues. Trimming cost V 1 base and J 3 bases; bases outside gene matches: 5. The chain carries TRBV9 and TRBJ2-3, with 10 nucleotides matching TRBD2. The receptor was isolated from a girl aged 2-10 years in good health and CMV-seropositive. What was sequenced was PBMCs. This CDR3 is CASSVTSGEITDTQYF. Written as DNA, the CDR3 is TGTGCCAGCAGCGTAACTAGCGGGGAGATAACAGATACGCAGTATTTT.